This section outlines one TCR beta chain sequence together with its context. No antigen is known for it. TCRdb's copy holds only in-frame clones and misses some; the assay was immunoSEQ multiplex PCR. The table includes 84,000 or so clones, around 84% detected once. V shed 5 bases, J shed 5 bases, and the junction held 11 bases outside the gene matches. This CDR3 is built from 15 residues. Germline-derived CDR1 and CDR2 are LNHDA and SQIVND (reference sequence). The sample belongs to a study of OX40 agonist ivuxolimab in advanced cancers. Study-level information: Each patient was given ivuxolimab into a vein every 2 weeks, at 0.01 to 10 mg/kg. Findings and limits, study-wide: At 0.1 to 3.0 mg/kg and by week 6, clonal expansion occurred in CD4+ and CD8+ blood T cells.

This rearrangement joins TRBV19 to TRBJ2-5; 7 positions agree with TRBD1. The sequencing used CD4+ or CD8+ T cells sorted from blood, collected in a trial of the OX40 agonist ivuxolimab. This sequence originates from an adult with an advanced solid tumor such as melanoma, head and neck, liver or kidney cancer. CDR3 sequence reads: CASSQGGREWETQYF. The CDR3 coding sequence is TGTGCCAGTAGTCAAGGGGGCAGGGAATGGGAGACCCAGTACTTC.